This T cell receptor beta chain derives from a study of T cells expressing NK-cell markers. Study-wide results and caveats: Dominant NKG2C+ clonotypes accounted for roughly 1.0-7.5% of CD8+ T cells in more than five donors. The CD3+CD56-NKG2C+ fraction of a handful of donors was likewise dominated by these clonotypes.

5'RACE template switching with UMIs generated TCR beta cDNA. Following a re-call of the 5' RACE reads, TCRdb has one entry per CDR3 protein and lacks DNA. The sample features 400,000 to 450,000 distinct CDR3 sequences, with under 7.5% in its top ten. The V gene's germline CDR1 is SGHRS and CDR2 YFSETQ. This CDR3 is built from 13 residues. As regards this clonotype: Its antigen remains unidentified.

The receptor comes from a woman aged 18 to 75 in good health. The rearrangement links TRBV5-1 to TRBJ2-3. Sequencing input: blood T cells: a sorted CD56 or NKG2C T cell subset, CD4+ or CD8+ T cells, or bulk PBMC T cells (not recorded which). CDR3 loop: CASSPYGGDTQYF.